A single sample is the source of the 30 T cell receptor beta chains below, sequenced in a study of T cells in Graves' hyperthyroidism and ophthalmopathy. It was RNA transcripts that yielded the amplified TCR beta CDR3 regions. RT-PCR in the first round (using the HTBI primer set) targeted the TCR CDR3. One entry per CDR3 protein results from TCRdb running MiXCR on the multiplex PCR reads. Among about 570,000 distinct CDR3 sequences listed, about half were seen once. The material sequenced was peripheral blood or thyroid tissue (not recorded which). The receptors were sampled from an adult woman with Graves' disease, either hyperthyroidism or ophthalmopathy (not recorded which).

This clonotype was observed at least ten times. The chain employs TRBV28 and TRBJ2-7, with 11 bases matching TRBD2. J was trimmed by 1 base and V by 6 bases; bases with no gene match: 5. Germline V CDR1 and CDR2: MDHEN, SYDVKM. The CDR3 runs 15 residues. CDR3 protein: CASSQRLAGSYEQYF. The CDR3 nucleotides read TGTGCCAGCAGCCAGCGACTAGCGGGATCCTACGAGCAGTACTTC.

The gene calls are TRBV10-3 and TRBJ2-5; D is tentatively TRBD1 or TRBD2 (5 bases each). Germline V lookup: CDR1 ENHRY, CDR2 SYGVKD. This CDR3 has 11 amino acids. V was shortened by 6 bases and J by 7 bases, with 9 bases between the two germline ends. The CDR3 region is CAIRGVGTQYF. The CDR3 nucleotides read TGTGCCATCAGGGGGGTGGGGACCCAGTACTTC.

This chain joins TRBV10-3 and TRBJ2-5, with D perhaps matching TRBD1 (6 bases). The germline V gene has CDR1 ENHRY and CDR2 SYGVKD. V was trimmed by 10 bases and J by 9 bases, leaving 21 bases between them. The CDR3 length is 13 residues. The CDR3 DNA sequence: TGTGCCACCGACGCGGACAGCAATCAGCCCCAGTACTTC. Translating gives CATDADSNQPQYF.

This clonotype was counted many times. The V gene is TRBV7-9, the J gene TRBJ2-7, with D tentatively TRBD1 (5 bases). Germline lookup yields CDR1 SEHNR and CDR2 FQNEAQ (reference sequence). CDR3 length: 13 residues. Trimming stripped 1 base from V and 8 bases from J, with 12 bases between. CDR3 sequence reads: CASSLGGQGKQYF. The CDR3 DNA is TGTGCCAGCAGCTTAGGGGGTCAGGGCAAGCAGTACTTC.

This clonotype appeared a few times. The chain employs TRBV18 and TRBJ1-5, with D possibly being TRBD1 (6 bases). The V gene lost 2 bases and the J gene lost 7 bases, with 12 bases spanning the gap. The CDR3 extends over 14 amino acids. Germline-derived CDR1 and CDR2 are KGHSH and LQKENI. Here the CDR3 DNA reads TGTGCCAGCTCACCAGTCAGGGGTAGGCAGCCCCAGCATTTT. This translates into CASSPVRGRQPQHF.

The table lists this clonotype with a count of one. The rearrangement uses TRBV15 and TRBJ2-5; 7 positions agree with TRBD1. Trimming took 4 bases from V and 5 from J; bases not matched to a gene: 7. CDR3 length: 14 amino acids. The germline V gene encodes CDR1 LNHNV and CDR2 YYDKDF (reference sequence). The CDR3 coding sequence is TGTGCCACCAGCACTCGACAGGGTGCGGAGACCCAGTACTTC. Translating it yields CATSTRQGAETQYF.

This chain connects TRBV2 to TRBJ2-6; weak D call: TRBD2 (5 bases). The CDR3 length is 17 residues. V lost 0 bases and J lost 1, with 10 bases in between. The V gene's germline CDR1 is SNHLY and CDR2 FYNNEI. CDR3: CASSEALWESGANVLTF. The CDR3 bases are TGTGCCAGCAGTGAAGCGCTGTGGGAGTCTGGGGCCAACGTCCTGACTTTC.

V usage is TRBV6-1 and J usage is TRBJ2-6; no firm D call. Trimming left V 1 base short and J 4 bases short, with 11 bases between. The length of the CDR3 is 16 residues. Germline V gene lookup returns CDR1 MNHNS and CDR2 SASEGT. The DNA of the CDR3 is TGTGCCAGCAGTGAAGATGAGAAGACCGGGGCCAACGTCCTGACTTTC. Protein sequence: CASSEDEKTGANVLTF.

At least ten counts were recorded for this clonotype. The chain is built from TRBV12-3 or TRBV12-4 and TRBJ1-1; D gene uncertain. Trimming left V 7 bases short and J 2 bases short, with 11 bases between. This CDR3 comprises 13 residues. CDR3 sequence: CASMRQINTEAFF. CDR3 sequence (DNA): TGTGCCAGCATGAGGCAGATAAACACTGAAGCTTTCTTT.

The chain combines TRBV7-6 with TRBJ1-2; 7 bases agree with TRBD1. Germline CDR1 and CDR2: SGHVS and FNYEAQ. The V gene end was trimmed by 5 bases and the J gene end by 4 bases; junction bases not matched to a gene: 13. The CDR3 runs to 16 residues. CDR3 sequence (DNA): TGTGCCAGCAGCCCTGTCTCCCGACAGGGCGGCTATGGCTACACCTTC. Amino acids: CASSPVSRQGGYGYTF.

The table lists this clonotype with many counts. V is TRBV5-4 and J is TRBJ1-3; possibly TRBD1 for D (5 bases). Germline CDR1 reads SGHNT; CDR2 reads YYREEE (reference sequence). V gave up 4 bases and J gave up 3 bases, with 8 bases separating them. The CDR3 sequence is 13 residues long. CDR3 protein: CASSPDIGNTIYF. For the CDR3, the DNA is TGTGCCAGCAGCCCGGACATTGGAAACACCATATATTTT.

In its sample, this clonotype was seen many times. The chain couples TRBV19 to TRBJ1-5, with D uncertain. Trimming took 6 bases from V and 8 from J, leaving 11 bases between them. The CDR3 runs to 12 residues. Germline CDR1 is LNHDA and CDR2 is SQIVND (reference sequence). The DNA of the CDR3 is TGTGCCAGTAGCCCCCCGAGTGAGCCCCAGCATTTT. Its translation: CASSPPSEPQHF.

The J gene is TRBJ1-2, the V gene TRBV19, with 9 bases identical to TRBD1. This CDR3 region has 12 residues. The V gene end was trimmed by 7 bases and the J gene end by 8 bases; junction bases not matched to a gene: 5. Per germline, CDR1 LNHDA and CDR2 SQIVND (reference sequence). CDR3 residues: CASTDRGGGYTF. CDR3 in DNA: TGTGCCAGTACGGACAGGGGCGGCGGCTACACCTTC.

The CDR3 DNA reads TGCAGTGCTGAACCGGACGAGCAGTACTTC. This sequence encodes CSAEPDEQYF. The gene calls are TRBV20-1 and TRBJ2-7; D call uncertain. Germline V gene data show CDR1 as DFQATT and CDR2 as SNEGSKA (reference sequence). The ends were cut back, 5 bases at V and 5 bases at J, with 7 bases in the middle. The CDR3 is made up of 10 amino acids.

In regard to this clonotype: The junction differs from germline at one of its ends, possibly a read error. The chain combines TRBV14 with TRBJ1-1, with D unclear. CDR1 SGHDN and CDR2 FVKESK come from the germline V gene. This CDR3 is built from 13 residues. CDR3 nucleotide sequence: TGTGTCAGCAGCCAACTTCGGAACACTGAAGCTTTCTTT. This translates into CVSSQLRNTEAFF.

This clonotype was seen repeatedly, ten times or more. The rearrangement links TRBV5-4 to TRBJ2-2; D may be TRBD2 (5 bases). The CDR3 covers 14 residues. The V end was cut by 5 bases, the J end by 1 base, with 9 bases between. Germline CDR1 is SGHNT and CDR2 is YYREEE (reference sequence). CDR3 residues: CASSSVRNTGELFF. CDR3 nucleotide sequence: TGTGCCAGCAGTAGCGTAAGGAACACCGGGGAGCTGTTTTTT.

V usage is TRBV7-2 and J usage is TRBJ1-4; TRBD1 matches 10 bases. With 5 bases clipped from V and 8 bases from J, the junction kept 11 bases outside the gene matches. This CDR3 is built from 16 residues. Germline loops: CDR1 SGHTA, CDR2 FQGNSA. The CDR3 is CASSLRQGAQEEKLFF. CDR3 nucleotide sequence: TGTGCCAGCAGCCTGCGACAGGGGGCGCAGGAGGAAAAACTGTTTTTT.

This clonotype has ten or more counts. J is TRBJ2-6 and V is TRBV7-9, with TRBD1 as a possible D gene (6 bases). CDR1 is SEHNR and CDR2 is FQNEAQ in the germline V gene (reference sequence). V was clipped by 7 bases and J by 1 base, with 20 bases between them. This CDR3 has 18 amino acids. The CDR3 DNA sequence: TGTGCCAGCACCGGCACGTACAGGGTGGAATCTGGGGCCAACGTCCTGACTTTC. The encoded protein is CASTGTYRVESGANVLTF. Supplemented by reference TRBV7-9 and TRBJ2-6, the full variable domain reads DTGVSQNPRHKITKRGQNVTFRCDPISEHNRLYWYRQTLGQGPEFLTYFQNEAQLEKSRLLSDRFSAERPKGSFSTLEIQRTEQGDSAMYLCASTGTYRVESGANVLTFGAGSRLTVL.

This clonotype turned up a few times. V is TRBV12-3 or TRBV12-4 and J is TRBJ2-7; D is possibly TRBD1 (7 bases). V dropped 6 bases and J dropped 2 bases, with 20 bases sitting between them. This CDR3 spans 16 amino acids. Here the CDR3 DNA reads TGTGCCAGCAGCTTGTTCGGTTCAGGGGGGACCTACGAGCAGTACTTC. Translation: CASSLFGSGGTYEQYF.

Points on this clonotype: The junction shows a germline mismatch at one end, possibly a read error. For the CDR3, the DNA is TGTGCCAGCAGCTTAGTCAGGGGTAATTCACCCCTCCACTTC. Translated: CASSLVRGNSPLHF. V usage is TRBV7-2 and J usage is TRBJ2-7; weak D call: TRBD1 (6 bases). From germline, CDR1 is SGHTA and CDR2 FQGNSA. The CDR3 loop spans 14 amino acids. Combining the CDR3 with reference TRBV7-2 and TRBJ2-7 gives the whole variable domain GAGVSQSPSNKVTEKGKDVELRCDPISGHTALYWYRQSLGQGLEFLIYFQGNSAPDKSGLPSDRFSAERTGGSVSTLTIQRTQQEDSAVYLCASSLVRGNSPLHFGPGTRLTVT.

This clonotype was counted many times. The CDR3 region is CASGRDLNTEAFF. Here the CDR3 DNA reads TGTGCTAGCGGGAGGGATTTGAACACTGAAGCTTTCTTT. This chain connects TRBV7-7 to TRBJ1-1; D is undetermined. CDR1 is SSHAT and CDR2 is FNYEAQ in the germline V gene (reference sequence). This CDR3 has 13 amino acids.

The chain recombines TRBV7-8 with TRBJ2-2, with 12 bases identical to TRBD1. V gave up 5 bases and J gave up 2 bases; unmatched junction bases: 3. CDR3 length equals 16 residues. Germline lookup yields CDR1 SGHVS and CDR2 FQNEAQ. CDR3 protein: CASSPGTGGNTGELFF. The CDR3 nucleotides are TGTGCCAGCAGCCCGGGGACAGGGGGCAACACCGGGGAGCTGTTTTTT. The whole variable domain, filled in from reference TRBV7-8 and TRBJ2-2, reads GAGVSQSPRYKVAKRGQDVALRCDPISGHVSLFWYQQALGQGPEFLTYFQNEAQLDKSGLPSDRFFAERPEGSVSTLKIQRTQQEDSAVYLCASSPGTGGNTGELFFGEGSRLTVL.

The rearrangement joins TRBV10-3 to TRBJ2-7; TRBD2 might be the D (6 bases). Trimming took 7 bases from V and 0 from J, leaving 13 bases between them. The CDR3 covers 14 residues. Germline CDR1 is ENHRY and CDR2 is SYGVKD. CDR3 sequence (DNA): TGTGCCATCACGGGGGACCAAAGCTCCTACGAGCAGTACTTC. It is translated as CAITGDQSSYEQYF.

Many counts were recorded for this clonotype. The rearrangement joins TRBV25-1 to TRBJ1-1; D possibly corresponds to TRBD1 (6 bases). Germline loops: CDR1 MGHDK, CDR2 SYGVNS. The CDR3 length is 17 residues. Trimming stripped 1 base from V and 1 base from J, with 16 bases between. CDR3 nucleotide sequence: TGTGCCAGCAGTGAATGGGGTAGGGGGGGAGAGAACACTGAAGCTTTCTTT. Residues: CASSEWGRGGENTEAFF.

The chain couples TRBV9 to TRBJ1-1; D perhaps matches TRBD1 (6 bases). The V end lost 2 bases, the J end lost 11 bases, and 13 bases lay between the germline ends. The CDR3 length is 12 residues. Germline CDR1 reads SGDLS; CDR2 reads YYNGEE. The CDR3: CASSVIGGAAFF. Here the CDR3 DNA reads TGTGCCAGCAGCGTCATAGGGGGGGCGGCTTTCTTT.

The chain employs TRBV20-1 and TRBJ1-5, with D possibly matching TRBD1 (5 bases). The CDR3 spans 15 residues. Germline assignment: CDR1 DFQATT and CDR2 SNEGSKA (reference sequence). Trimming took off 6 bases at V and 11 bases at J, with 26 bases between the two ends. The DNA for the CDR3 is TGCAGTGCGGACCCCCCGGGACTAGCGAGGGAGACCCAGCATTTT. Amino acid sequence: CSADPPGLARETQHF.

This clonotype was observed many times. This chain joins TRBV9 and TRBJ2-2; no clear D. V shed 0 bases and J shed 3 bases, with 9 bases lying between them. Germline CDR1 and CDR2: SGDLS and YYNGEE. The CDR3 totals 15 residues. The CDR3 DNA sequence: TGTGCCAGCAGCGTAGAGGCATTGGACACCGGGGAGCTGTTTTTT. This sequence encodes CASSVEALDTGELFF.

V usage is TRBV15 and J usage is TRBJ2-7; D might be TRBD2 (6 bases). Germline lookup yields CDR1 LNHNV and CDR2 YYDKDF (reference sequence). CDR3 length: 15 amino acids. V was trimmed by 0 bases and J by 5 bases, leaving 14 bases between them. CDR3 DNA sequence: TGTGCCACCAGCAGAGATGGGGGGAATAAGGACGAGCAGTACTTC. This sequence encodes CATSRDGGNKDEQYF.

This clonotype was counted only a few times. V usage is TRBV27 and J usage is TRBJ2-7; D may match TRBD1 or TRBD2 (6 bases each). CDR1 and CDR2 from the germline V gene are MNHEY and SMNVEV (reference sequence). The CDR3 contains 15 residues. Trimming cost V 3 bases and J 3 bases, with 15 bases left between them. CDR3 coding DNA: TGTGCCAGCAGTTTTGCGGGACAAACTCTCTACGAGCAGTACTTC. Amino acid sequence: CASSFAGQTLYEQYF.

This clonotype was observed once. This sequence joins TRBV20-1 and TRBJ1-1; D call uncertain. Between the trimmed V and J ends, which lost 0 bases and 11 bases, there was a span of 16 bases. Germline V gene lookup returns CDR1 DFQATT and CDR2 SNEGSKA (reference sequence). The CDR3 runs to 13 residues. CDR3 sequence: CSARDRPGVGAFF. The CDR3 coding sequence is TGCAGTGCTAGAGATCGTCCCGGGGTGGGGGCTTTCTTT.